These T cell receptor beta chains were read from a single sample in a study of CD8+ T cells in alopecia areata. TCRdb keeps only in-frame clones here, not all; method: immunoSEQ multiplex PCR. The repertoire includes about 87,000 clones, 60% to 80% of them detected once, and about 18% sits in the top ten. The source was CD8+ T cells sorted from blood, collected at week 44, from a patient treated with tofacitinib. The receptors were sampled from a human donor with alopecia areata. Both conserved end residues are part of each CDR3. A D gene is named only where the DNA matches it firmly. Clone size is shown for a subset of rows, as once, few, many or a class of expanded clone.

DNA: TGCGCCAGCAGCCAAGATCTAGGGGGTTGGGATTCACCCCTCCACTTT; CDR3: CASSQDLGGWDSPLHF; D: .; size: .; V: TRBV4-3; J: TRBJ1-6
DNA: TGCGCCAGCAGCCAGAGCCCAGGGGGAGATACGCAGTATTTT; CDR3: CASSQSPGGDTQYF; D: TRBD1; size: .; V: TRBV4-3; J: TRBJ2-3
DNA: TGTGCCAGCAGCTCCCAGGGCCAGGGTCCCTACAATGAGCAGTTCTTC; CDR3: CASSSQGQGPYNEQFF; D: .; size: .; V: TRBV7-6; J: TRBJ2-1
DNA: TGCGCCAGCAGCCAAGTCCGAGGCTCTGGGGCCAACGTCCTGACTTTC; CDR3: CASSQVRGSGANVLTF; D: .; size: .; V: TRBV4-3; J: TRBJ2-6
DNA: TGTGCCAGCAGCTTAGGCAAGGACAGGGTAATGAATGGCTACACCTTC; CDR3: CASSLGKDRVMNGYTF; D: TRBD1; size: once; V: TRBV13; J: TRBJ1-2
DNA: TGTGCCTGGAGTTTACAGGGGCTCGGCGGGGAGCTGTTTTTT; CDR3: CAWSLQGLGGELFF; D: TRBD1; size: .; V: TRBV30; J: TRBJ2-2
DNA: TGTGCCAGTAGTATAGTGTTTGGCGGAAGGGGCACTGAAGCTTTCTTT; CDR3: CASSIVFGGRGTEAFF; D: .; size: .; V: TRBV19; J: TRBJ1-1
DNA: TGTGCCAGTAGTCCACTGACAGGGAAAGAAGAGCAGTTCTTC; CDR3: CASSPLTGKEEQFF; D: TRBD1; size: .; V: TRBV19; J: TRBJ2-1
DNA: TGCAGCGTTGAGGGGGCTGGGGCCAACGTCCTGACTTTC; CDR3: CSVEGAGANVLTF; D: .; size: .; V: TRBV29-1; J: TRBJ2-6
DNA: TGCGCCAGCAGCCAAGATAGGGGGCAGATCTACGAGCAGTACTTC; CDR3: CASSQDRGQIYEQYF; D: TRBD1; size: .; V: TRBV7-2; J: TRBJ2-7
DNA: TGCAGCGTCATACCTAGCTCTGGGGCCAACGTCCTGACTTTC; CDR3: CSVIPSSGANVLTF; D: .; size: few; V: TRBV29-1; J: TRBJ2-6
DNA: TGCGCCAGCAGCCGCCTGACAGGGGTTAGAGCTGAAGCTTTCTTT; CDR3: CASSRLTGVRAEAFF; D: TRBD1; size: .; V: TRBV4-1; J: TRBJ1-1
DNA: TGTGCCGGACTACAGGGAACGCAGTATTTT; CDR3: CAGLQGTQYF; D: .; size: few; V: TRBV2; J: TRBJ2-3
DNA: TGTGCCAGCAGTGAATTGGGGGAGAAGGCCGGGGAGCTGTTTTTT; CDR3: CASSELGEKAGELFF; D: .; size: few; V: TRBV25-1; J: TRBJ2-2
DNA: TGTGCCAGCAGTGGGACAGGGGGCGAGGGAGAAGCTTTCTTT; CDR3: CASSGTGGEGEAFF; D: TRBD1; size: .; V: TRBV2; J: TRBJ1-1
DNA: TGTGCCAGCAGTTCCTTACAGGCTGGGAGCAATCAGCCCCAGCATTTT; CDR3: CASSSLQAGSNQPQHF; D: .; size: .; V: TRBV27; J: TRBJ1-5
DNA: TGTGCCACCAGCAGACTAGCGGGGGACCGGGGCACAGATACGCAGTATTTT; CDR3: CATSRLAGDRGTDTQYF; D: TRBD2; size: .; V: TRBV15; J: TRBJ2-3
DNA: TGCAGCGTCGAAACAGATACGCAGTATTTT; CDR3: CSVETDTQYF; D: .; size: few; V: TRBV29-1; J: TRBJ2-3
DNA: TGTGCCAGCAGTGACGGGACTAGCGGGGGGGCGGAACAAGAGACCCAGTACTTC; CDR3: CASSDGTSGGAEQETQYF; D: TRBD2; size: .; V: TRBV6-4; J: TRBJ2-5
DNA: TGCGCCAGCAGCTTTGCCCGGACGGGAAACTCTGGGGCCAACGTCCTGACTTTC; CDR3: CASSFARTGNSGANVLTF; D: .; size: once; V: TRBV5-1; J: TRBJ2-6